This T cell receptor beta chain was retrieved from a study of blood T cell repertoires in COVID-19. Study background: Acute and convalescent COVID-19 samples came from the United States, Italy and Spain.

V was clipped by 2 bases and J by 6 bases, with 10 bases between them. In germline, CDR1 is KGHDR, CDR2 SFDVKD. This CDR3 is 13 amino acids long. In the study's own analysis: Cell counts per sample came from amplifying reference gene primers. Clones were sequenced by immunoSEQ multiplex PCR, and TCRdb holds only the in-frame ones, with some missing. That table supplies the V and J calls and clone size; D and trimming were determined from the DNA. The sample lists tens of thousands of clones; about 68% were seen once. This chain uses TRBV24-1 with TRBJ2-7; TRBD1 might be the D (5 bases). Sequencing was performed on peripheral blood. The sequence was obtained from a man aged 45-65 years with active or convalescent COVID-19. The CDR3 sequence is CATSDYRGPEQYF. In DNA form, the CDR3 reads TGTGCCACCAGTGATTATAGGGGTCCCGAGCAGTACTTC.